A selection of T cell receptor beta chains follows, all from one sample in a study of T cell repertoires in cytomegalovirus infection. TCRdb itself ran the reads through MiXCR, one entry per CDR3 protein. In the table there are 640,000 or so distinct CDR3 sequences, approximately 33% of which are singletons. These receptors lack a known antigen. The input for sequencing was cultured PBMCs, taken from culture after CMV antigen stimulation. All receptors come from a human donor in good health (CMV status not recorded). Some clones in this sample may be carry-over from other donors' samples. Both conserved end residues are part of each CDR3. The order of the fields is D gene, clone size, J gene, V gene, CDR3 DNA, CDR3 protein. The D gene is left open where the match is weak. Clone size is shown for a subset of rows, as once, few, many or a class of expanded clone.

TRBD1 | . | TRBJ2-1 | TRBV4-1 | TGCGCCAGCAGCCAAGATCAGGGGGCCACCTACAATGAGCAGTTCTTC | CASSQDQGATYNEQFF
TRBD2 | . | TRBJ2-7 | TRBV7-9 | TGTGCCAGCAGCTTAGCGGGAGGGGTTTGGGAGCAGTACTTC | CASSLAGGVWEQYF
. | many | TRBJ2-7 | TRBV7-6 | TGTGCCAGCAGCTTAGGGGACTCCTACGAGCAGTACTTC | CASSLGDSYEQYF
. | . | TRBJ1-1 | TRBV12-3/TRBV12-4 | TGTGCCAGCAGTTTTTTCGCCCAGAACACTGAAGCTTTCTTT | CASSFFAQNTEAFF
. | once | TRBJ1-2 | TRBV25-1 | TGTGCCAGCAGTAAAGGACAGTACTATGGCTACACCTTC | CASSKGQYYGYTF
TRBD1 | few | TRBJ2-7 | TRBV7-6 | TGTGCCAGCAGCTTGGGATACAGGGGTCCCTACGAGCAGTACTTC | CASSLGYRGPYEQYF
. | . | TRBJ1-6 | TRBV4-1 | TGCGCCAGCAGCCAAGATTCTACGTGGGTGGCGGCGGATTCACCCCTCCACTTT | CASSQDSTWVAADSPLHF
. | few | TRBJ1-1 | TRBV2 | TGTGCCAGCAGTGAAGCGCAACTCCCTTTCTTT | CASSEAQLPFF
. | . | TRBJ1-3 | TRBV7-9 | TGTGCCAGCAGCCACAGGGCTGGAGGAAACACCATATATTTT | CASSHRAGGNTIYF
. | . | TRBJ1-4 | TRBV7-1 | TGTGCCAGCAGCGGCAGAGTTCCCGGCGAAAAACTGTTTTTT | CASSGRVPGEKLFF
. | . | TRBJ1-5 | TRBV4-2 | TGTGCCAGCAGCCAAGGAGGGGCGGCTCAGCCCCAGCATTTT | CASSQGGAAQPQHF
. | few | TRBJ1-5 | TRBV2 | TGTGCCAGCAGTAACAATCAGCCCCAGCATTTT | CASSNNQPQHF
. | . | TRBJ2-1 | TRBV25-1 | TGTGCCAGCAGTGAATTTGTTTGGGGAGACTCCTACAATGAGCAGTTCTTC | CASSEFVWGDSYNEQFF
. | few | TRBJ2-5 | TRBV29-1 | TGCAGCGTCTGGACGGTTAGACAAGAGACCCAGTACTTC | CSVWTVRQETQYF
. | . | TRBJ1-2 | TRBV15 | TGTGCCACCAGCAGAGAGGTAACGGGCGAAGGCTATGGCTACACCTTC | CATSREVTGEGYGYTF
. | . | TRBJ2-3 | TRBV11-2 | TGTGCCAGCAGCTCAATACAGAGGAGCACAGATACGCAGTATTTT | CASSSIQRSTDTQYF
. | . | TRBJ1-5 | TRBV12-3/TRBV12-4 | TGTGCCAGCAGTGACCTTCCGGCCAGGTATTATCAGCCCCAGCATTTT | CASSDLPARYYQPQHF
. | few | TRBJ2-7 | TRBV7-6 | TGTGCCAGCAGCCCGGCTTATGAGGGGAGAAGCTCCTACGAGCAGTACTTC | CASSPAYEGRSSYEQYF
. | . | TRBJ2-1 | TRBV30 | TGTGCCTGGAGTGCCCAGGCGGCCGAGCAGTTCTTC | CAWSAQAAEQFF
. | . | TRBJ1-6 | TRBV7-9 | TGTGCTACCGGAGGAGGGACAAATTCACCCCTCCACTTT | CATGGGTNSPLHF
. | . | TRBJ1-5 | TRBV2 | TGTGCCAGCAGCGAGAGGGGAAACAATCAGCCCCAGCATTTT | CASSERGNNQPQHF
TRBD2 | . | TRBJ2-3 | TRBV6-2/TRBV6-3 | TGTGCCAGCAGAAAAGGCGGGGGGCGCGCAGATACGCAGTATTTT | CASRKGGGRADTQYF
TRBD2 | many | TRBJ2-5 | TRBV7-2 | TGTGCCAGCAGCCCCCAGGCGGGGGGTGGGGAGACCCAGTACTTC | CASSPQAGGGETQYF
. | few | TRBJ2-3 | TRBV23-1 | TGCGCCAGCAGTCAACATAACAGAAGAGGGAGGAGCACAGATACGCAGTATTTT | CASSQHNRRGRSTDTQYF
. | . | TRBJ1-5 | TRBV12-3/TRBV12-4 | TGTGCCAGCAGCCCCACGGGTCCACTTAATCAGCCCCAGCATTTT | CASSPTGPLNQPQHF
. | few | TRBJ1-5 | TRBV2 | TGTGCCAGCAGTGTACGGTTACGGGATCAGCCCCAGCATTTT | CASSVRLRDQPQHF
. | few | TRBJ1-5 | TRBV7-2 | TGTGCCAGCTGTTTGGACAGCAATCAGCCCCAGCATTTT | CASCLDSNQPQHF
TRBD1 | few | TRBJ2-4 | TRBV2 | TGTGCCAGCAGGCAGGGGGTTAGGTCCAAAAACATTCAGTACTTC | CASRQGVRSKNIQYF
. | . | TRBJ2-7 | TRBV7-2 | TGTGCCAGCAGCTCGGGCCCCGACAACGAGCAGTACTTC | CASSSGPDNEQYF
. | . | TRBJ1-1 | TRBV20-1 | TGCAGTGCTAACAGGATGAACACTGAAGCTTTCTTT | CSANRMNTEAFF
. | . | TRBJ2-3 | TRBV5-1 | TGCGCCAGCAGCTTGGCGGGTCTAGGAACGCAGTATTTT | CASSLAGLGTQYF
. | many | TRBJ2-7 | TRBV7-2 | TGTGCCAGCAGCCTCCTCGGGCCCTACGAGCAGTACTTC | CASSLLGPYEQYF
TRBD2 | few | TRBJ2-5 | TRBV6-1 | TGTGCCAGCAGTGAACCCCGACTAGCGGGGGGCCAAGAGACCCAGTACTTC | CASSEPRLAGGQETQYF
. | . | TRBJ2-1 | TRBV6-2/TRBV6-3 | TGTGCCAGCAGTTACCCCCAGGGACTGAATGAGCAGTTCTTC | CASSYPQGLNEQFF
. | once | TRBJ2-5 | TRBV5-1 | TGCGCCAGCAGCCCCCCAGGGGGGGGCTATAAGATCACCCAGTACTTC | CASSPPGGGYKITQYF
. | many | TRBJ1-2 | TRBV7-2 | TGTGCCAGCAGCTTAGTTCAGTTTAACTATGGCTACACCTTC | CASSLVQFNYGYTF
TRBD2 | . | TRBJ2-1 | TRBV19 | TGTGCCAGTAGTGGGGGGACTAGCGGGGCCTACAATGAGCAGTTCTTC | CASSGGTSGAYNEQFF
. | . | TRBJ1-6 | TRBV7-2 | TGTGCCAGCAGCTATTTTACCGGGCCCTATAATTCACCCCTCCACTTT | CASSYFTGPYNSPLHF
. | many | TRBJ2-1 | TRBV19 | TGTGCCAGTAGTCCCCCGGGAGTTGATGAGCAGTTCTTC | CASSPPGVDEQFF
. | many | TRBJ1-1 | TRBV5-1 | TGTGCCAGCAGCTTAGTCGGAAGAAACACTGAAGCTTTCTTT | CASSLVGRNTEAFF
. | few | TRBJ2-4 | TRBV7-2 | TGTGCCAGCAGCTTAGCCCTTGGCAGCCAAAACATTCAGTACTTC | CASSLALGSQNIQYF
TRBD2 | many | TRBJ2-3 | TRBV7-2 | TGTGCCAGCAGCGAGCGGGGGGCAGCGGGAGGGGATACGCAGTATTTT | CASSERGAAGGDTQYF
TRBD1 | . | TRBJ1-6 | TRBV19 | TGTGCCAGAATCAACGGGGACAGGGGTCGTCAGGCACCCCTCCACTTT | CARINGDRGRQAPLHF
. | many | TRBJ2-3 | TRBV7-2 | TGTGCCAGCAGCCCCTACGTAGATACGCAGTATTTT | CASSPYVDTQYF
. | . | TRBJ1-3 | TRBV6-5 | TGTGCCAGCGGGGATAATGGAAACACCATATATTTT | CASGDNGNTIYF
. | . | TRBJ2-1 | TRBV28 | TGTGCCAGCATGGACAGAAACAATGAGCAGTTCTTC | CASMDRNNEQFF
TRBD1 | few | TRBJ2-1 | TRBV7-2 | TGTGCCAGCAGCTTAAACGGACAGGGGGCGCTGCGATTC | CASSLNGQGALRF
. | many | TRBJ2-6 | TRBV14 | TGTGCCAGCAGCCAAGATTGGGTTGGGGCCAACGTCCTGACTTTC | CASSQDWVGANVLTF
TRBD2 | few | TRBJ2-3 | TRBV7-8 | TGTGCCAGCAGCCACTCTAGCGGAAGCACAGATACGCAGTATTTT | CASSHSSGSTDTQYF
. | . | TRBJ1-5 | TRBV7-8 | TGTGCCAGCAGCCACAGTCGGACCCCCGGGCAGCCCCAGCATTTT | CASSHSRTPGQPQHF
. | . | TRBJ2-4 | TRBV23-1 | TGCGCCAGCAGTCGTCTGGGGAGGACCAAAAACATTCAGTACTTC | CASSRLGRTKNIQYF
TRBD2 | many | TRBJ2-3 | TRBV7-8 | TGTGCCAGCAGCTTCTTATTAGGGACTAGCGGACGTACGCAGTATTTT | CASSFLLGTSGRTQYF
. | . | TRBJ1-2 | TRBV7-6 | TGTGCCAGCAGCCCCATTGGGGGAAGCTATGGCTACACCTTC | CASSPIGGSYGYTF